A single sample is the source of the 9 T cell receptor beta chains below, sequenced in a study of Graves' ophthalmopathy and Graves' hyperthyroidism. Investigators amplified TCR beta CDR3 regions from RNA transcripts. Second-round multiplex PCR followed a first-round RT-PCR using HTBI primers. Using its own MiXCR run on the multiplex PCR reads, TCRdb lists one record per CDR3 protein. The repertoire holds hundreds of thousands of distinct CDR3 sequences, with about a fifth as singletons. The sequencing input was peripheral blood. These receptor sequences come from a woman aged 18 to 35 with stable Graves' hyperthyroidism. Some clones in this sample may be carry-over from other donors' samples.

This clonotype was picked up many times. The V gene is TRBV29-1, the J gene TRBJ1-5; 7 nucleotides line up with TRBD1. With V trimmed by 7 bases and J by 4 bases, 10 bases remained unmatched. Per the germline V gene, CDR1 is SQVTM and CDR2 is ANQGSEA. The CDR3 is made up of 14 amino acids. CDR3 DNA sequence: TGCAGCGCTTCCCAGGGGGGACGGAATCAGCCCCAGCATTTT. This encodes CSASQGGRNQPQHF.

Details on this clonotype: The CDR3 does not close with the conserved phenylalanine or tryptophan, likely indicating a read error. The chain is built from TRBV3-1 and TRBJ1-2; D unclear. This CDR3 has 13 amino acids. V lost 2 bases and J lost 7, with 11 bases in between. CDR1 is LGHDT, CDR2 YNNKEL, per germline (reference sequence). CDR3 residues: CASSQNQELGYTL. CDR3 coding DNA: TGTGCCAGCAGCCAAAACCAAGAACTTGGCTACACCCTC.

This clonotype was picked up many times. V gene TRBV12-3 or TRBV12-4 combines with J gene TRBJ1-1; the D gene is possibly TRBD1 (6 bases). The CDR3 has 13 amino acids. Between the trimmed V and J ends, which lost 6 bases and 6 bases, there was a span of 14 bases. CDR3 loop: CASSMPGHPEAFF. The CDR3 DNA reads TGTGCCAGCAGCATGCCGGGACATCCTGAAGCTTTCTTT.

The rearrangement links TRBV12-3 or TRBV12-4 to TRBJ1-1; D not resolved. V lost 4 bases, J lost 4 bases, and 10 bases lay in between. The CDR3 is 13 residues long. The CDR3 sequence: CASSSNGLTEAFF. CDR3 coding DNA: TGTGCCAGCAGTTCCAACGGACTCACTGAAGCTTTCTTT.

This clonotype occurred many times. The chain links TRBV6-2 or TRBV6-3 to TRBJ2-4, with 8 bases lining up with TRBD1. The CDR3 loop spans 15 amino acids. In germline, CDR1 is MNHEY, CDR2 SVGEGT. Trimming cost V 2 bases and J 7 bases; bases outside gene matches: 7. The DNA for the CDR3 is TGTGCCAGCAGTTACCCCGGGACAGGCGGTAACATTCAGTACTTC. It codes for CASSYPGTGGNIQYF.

This clonotype was detected many times. This chain connects TRBV12-3 or TRBV12-4 to TRBJ2-2; D gene unclear. The CDR3 sequence is 14 residues long. Trimming removed 6 bases at V and 4 bases at J, with 12 bases between. CDR3 in amino acids: CASRPQTRTGELFF. As DNA, the CDR3 is TGTGCCAGCAGACCCCAGACCCGCACCGGGGAGCTGTTTTTT.

This clonotype was counted ten times or more. The V and J genes are TRBV7-3 and TRBJ2-2; D unclear. CDR1 SGHTA and CDR2 FQGTGA come from the germline V gene. Trimming removed 3 bases at V and 6 bases at J, with 17 bases between. The CDR3 is made up of 16 amino acids. CDR3 sequence: CASSFFTNISPGELFF. In nucleotides, the CDR3 is TGTGCCAGCAGCTTCTTTACTAACATTTCCCCCGGGGAGCTGTTTTTT.

The rearrangement links TRBV5-1 to TRBJ2-5; D is possibly TRBD2 (5 bases). This CDR3 has 14 residues. Germline values: CDR1 SGHRS, CDR2 YFSETQ. V was cut by 5 bases and J by 4 bases, with 15 bases left in between. CDR3: CASRPGGQRETQYF. DNA of the CDR3: TGCGCCAGCAGGCCCGGCGGGCAGAGAGAGACCCAGTACTTC.

This clonotype occurred many times. The gene calls are TRBV6-1 and TRBJ1-2, with TRBD1 as a possible D gene (6 bases). This CDR3 spans 12 amino acids. Per germline, CDR1 MNHNS and CDR2 SASEGT. V lost 5 bases and J 6 bases, leaving 10 bases between the germline ends. The DNA for the CDR3 is TGTGCCAGCAGTCAAGGGGGGAATGGCTACACCTTC. Translated: CASSQGGNGYTF.